The 2 T cell receptor beta chains reported below all come from one sample, sequenced in a study of cytomegalovirus exposure and HLA in healthy donors. PCR involved 60 Vbeta and 13 Jbeta primers. Some clones are missing from TCRdb's copy, which holds only in-frame ones; the method was immunoSEQ multiplex PCR. The top ten hold around 20% of the sample, which has 90,000 to 100,000 clones, about 72% seen once. Sample: PBMCs. The receptor set was obtained from a woman aged 60-70 years in good health and CMV-seropositive.

The chain has TRBV10-1 and TRBJ2-1; 10 positions match TRBD2. Germline V gene data show CDR1 as WNHNN and CDR2 as SYGVQD (reference sequence). With V trimmed by 5 bases and J by 2 bases, 0 bases remained unmatched. This CDR3 contains 14 residues. The CDR3 loop reads CASSTSGAYNEQFF. Written as DNA, the CDR3 is TGCGCCAGCAGTACTAGCGGGGCCTACAATGAGCAGTTCTTC.

The V call is TRBV19, the J call TRBJ1-2, with TRBD1 identical over 10 bases. With 2 bases clipped from V and 6 bases from J, the junction kept 9 bases outside the gene matches. The germline CDR1 and CDR2 sequences are LNHDA and SQIVND (reference sequence). The CDR3 totals 16 residues. The CDR3 DNA sequence: TGTGCCAGTAGTATAATTGGGACAGGGGCGACCCATGGCTACACCTTC. Protein sequence: CASSIIGTGATHGYTF.